This TCR beta chain was recovered during a study of shared clonotypes between healthy human individuals. As to this clone: Its specificity is not known.

The CDR3 sequence is 14 residues long. The germline gives CDR1 LNHDA, CDR2 SQIVND (reference sequence). Trimming at V came to 4 bases and at J to 4 bases, leaving 4 bases not matched to a gene. Study-level findings and limits: Sharing of clonotypes among donors was expected to vary with sequencing depth.

Clones were read by immunoSEQ multiplex PCR, and TCRdb kept only the in-frame ones, dropping some. The sample has hundreds of thousands of clones, about 96% seen once. The gene calls are TRBV19 and TRBJ2-7; the match to TRBD1 covers 10 bases. The specimen sequenced was naive CD4+ T cells sorted from blood. The subset denotes: CD45RA+ positively selected. The clonotype was recovered from a woman aged 25 to 39 in good health. The CDR3 spells CASSTRTGGYEQYF. CDR3 DNA: TGTGCCAGTAGTACCCGGACAGGGGGTTACGAGCAGTACTTC.